The 31 T cell receptor beta chains reported below all come from one sample, sequenced in a study of T cells in Graves' hyperthyroidism and ophthalmopathy. There were TCR beta CDR3 regions amplified from RNA transcripts. Researchers ran a first-round RT-PCR on the TCR CDR3 using the HTBI primer set. TCRdb re-called the multiplex PCR reads with MiXCR, one entry per CDR3 protein. The sample holds about 590,000 distinct CDR3 sequences; 15% to 19% are singletons and the top ten take under 8%. Sequencing input: blood. These receptors came from a woman in her twenties or thirties with Graves' hyperthyroidism.

This CDR3 reads CASSVTEGILYGYTF. CDR3 bases: TGTGCCAGCAGCGTAACAGAGGGCATTTTATATGGCTACACCTTC. The gene calls are TRBV9 and TRBJ1-2; D is uncertain. CDR3 length: 15 amino acids. Germline CDR1 SGDLS, CDR2 YYNGEE. Deletions cut 1 base from V and 5 bases from J, with 15 bases between.

V gene TRBV6-5 combines with J gene TRBJ2-1, with 15 bases aligning to TRBD2. The CDR3 consists of 19 residues. CDR1 is MNHEY and CDR2 is SVGAGI in the germline V gene. Unmatched junction bases numbered 9, after V lost 4 bases and J lost 2 bases. The CDR3 sequence: CASSWTSGRAFGTYNEQFF. The CDR3 coding sequence is TGTGCCAGCAGTTGGACTAGCGGGAGGGCCTTTGGTACCTACAATGAGCAGTTCTTC.

This clonotype was counted between two and nine times. The chain is built from TRBV20-1 and TRBJ2-7; TRBD2 is a possible D gene (6 bases). The CDR3 is 15 amino acids. Trimming stripped 0 bases from V and 2 bases from J, with 14 bases between. Per the germline V gene, CDR1 is DFQATT and CDR2 is SNEGSKA (reference sequence). CDR3 sequence (DNA): TGCAGTGCTAGAGACCGGACTACCGAGACCTACGAGCAGTACTTC. Translated, it gives CSARDRTTETYEQYF.

This chain uses TRBV9 with TRBJ2-1, with D possibly TRBD2 on 6 matching bases. The CDR3 length is 17 residues. Between the trimmed V and J ends, which lost 0 bases and 7 bases, there was a span of 20 bases. Germline V gene sequence: CDR1 SGDLS, CDR2 YYNGEE. This chain's CDR3 is CASSVGGLAYWGNEQFF. The DNA of the CDR3 is TGTGCCAGCAGCGTAGGAGGCCTAGCGTACTGGGGGAATGAGCAGTTCTTC.

This clonotype was detected ten times or more. The V call is TRBV6-5, the J call TRBJ1-1, with D unclear. The ends were cut back, 0 bases at V and 1 base at J, with 9 bases in the middle. Per germline, CDR1 MNHEY and CDR2 SVGAGI. The CDR3 totals 15 residues. The CDR3 region is CASSYSTGPNTEAFF. The CDR3 DNA reads TGTGCCAGCAGTTACTCGACGGGCCCGAACACTGAAGCTTTCTTT.

This clonotype occurred many times. The rearrangement joins TRBV6-1 to TRBJ2-7; the match to TRBD2 covers 14 bases. Germline V gene sequence: CDR1 MNHNS, CDR2 SASEGT. There are 17 residues in the CDR3. Trimming removed 6 bases from V and 2 bases from J; junction bases left unmatched: 9. CDR3 DNA: TGTGCCAGCAGCACCTGGACTAGCGGGAGGCAAACCTACGAGCAGTACTTC. It translates to CASSTWTSGRQTYEQYF.

V gene TRBV24-1 combines with J gene TRBJ2-1; D uncertain. The germline V gene encodes CDR1 KGHDR and CDR2 SFDVKD. Trimming shortened V by 7 bases and J by 5 bases, and 17 bases separated the two germline ends. This CDR3 has 15 amino acids. For the CDR3, the DNA is TGTGCCACCAGGTCAAATCAATTGGCAAACAATGAGCAGTTCTTC. Translation: CATRSNQLANNEQFF.

This clonotype was recorded at least ten times. The gene calls are TRBV3-1 and TRBJ2-7; TRBD1 aligns across 10 bases. V lost 1 base, J lost 2 bases, and 5 bases stayed unmatched. CDR3 length equals 16 residues. Looked up from germline, CDR1 is LGHDT and CDR2 is YNNKEL (reference sequence). The CDR3 reads CASSQVPGQGPYEQYF. DNA for the CDR3: TGTGCCAGCAGCCAAGTTCCGGGACAGGGGCCCTACGAGCAGTACTTC.

This clonotype appeared a few times. The chain joins TRBV4-1 to TRBJ2-2; tentative D call: TRBD1 (6 bases). With 2 bases removed from V and 7 bases from J, the gap between germline ends came to 20 bases. This CDR3 has 17 amino acids. Per germline, CDR1 MGHRA and CDR2 YSYEKL. CDR3: CASSQWDNPGEGGELFF. The CDR3 nucleotides read TGCGCCAGCAGCCAATGGGACAACCCCGGAGAGGGCGGGGAGCTGTTTTTT.

This clonotype was seen at least ten times. The rearrangement uses TRBV7-2 and TRBJ1-1, with D hard to call. CDR3 length equals 16 residues. The ends were cut back, 1 base at V and 1 base at J, with 13 bases in the middle. CDR1 and CDR2 from the germline V gene are SGHTA and FQGNSA. In nucleotides, the CDR3 is TGTGCCAGCAGCTTAGGTTGGGTGTTAGCGAACACTGAAGCTTTCTTT. As protein: CASSLGWVLANTEAFF.

V usage is TRBV20-1 and J usage is TRBJ2-2; 10 positions agree with TRBD2. CDR1 and CDR2 (germline): DFQATT, SNEGSKA (reference sequence). The CDR3 contains 15 residues. The J segment lost 2 bases and the V segment lost 6 bases, leaving 6 bases of the junction unmatched. CDR3 DNA: TGCAGTGCAAGGACTAGCGGAGCCAACACCGGGGAGCTGTTTTTT. Translated, it gives CSARTSGANTGELFF.

This clonotype was detected many times. This sequence joins TRBV18 and TRBJ1-4, with a weak D call TRBD1 (5 bases). The CDR3 runs 14 residues. The germline V gene has CDR1 KGHSH and CDR2 LQKENI. Trimming cost V 2 bases and J 3 bases, with 7 bases left between them. The CDR3, as DNA: TGTGCCAGCTCACCAGGGGCCGCTAATGAAAAACTGTTTTTT. Protein product: CASSPGAANEKLFF. The full variable domain, its missing parts supplied by reference TRBV18 and TRBJ1-4, is NAGVMQNPRHLVRRRGQEARLRCSPMKGHSHVYWYRQLPEEGLKFMVYLQKENIIDESGMPKERFSAEFPKEGPSILRIQQVVRGDSAAYFCASSPGAANEKLFFGSGTQLSVL.

This clonotype was counted between two and nine times. The rearrangement joins TRBV10-3 to TRBJ1-1, with D uncertain. V was shortened by 8 bases and J by 5 bases, with 12 bases between the two germline ends. Germline assignment: CDR1 ENHRY and CDR2 SYGVKD. The CDR3 is 12 residues long. The CDR3 DNA reads as TGTGCCATCGCCGAGGTTTTGACTGAAGCTTTCTTT. This encodes CAIAEVLTEAFF.

This clonotype was observed a few times. This chain connects TRBV19 to TRBJ2-1; TRBD2 is a possible D gene (6 bases). Trimming took 5 bases from V and 6 from J, leaving 17 bases between them. The CDR3 length is 15 residues. Per germline, CDR1 LNHDA and CDR2 SQIVND (reference sequence). CDR3 sequence reads: CASSYPSGRSNEQFF. CDR3 nucleotides: TGTGCCAGTAGTTACCCAAGCGGGCGGAGCAATGAGCAGTTCTTC.

This clonotype came up many times. The chain couples TRBV28 to TRBJ2-1; D is ambiguous. The CDR3 extends over 16 amino acids. V gave up 3 bases and J gave up 5 bases, with 17 bases separating them. Germline V gives CDR1 MDHEN, CDR2 SYDVKM. The CDR3 here is CASSFPRTNLNNEQFF. CDR3 DNA sequence: TGTGCCAGCAGTTTCCCCCGGACCAACCTTAACAATGAGCAGTTCTTC.

Many counts were recorded for this clonotype. This chain links TRBV20-1 with TRBJ2-1; 11 nucleotides agree with TRBD1. In germline, CDR1 is DFQATT, CDR2 SNEGSKA (reference sequence). CDR3 length: 14 amino acids. This CDR3 reads CRVPGTGGLGEQFF. CDR3 nucleotide sequence: TGCAGGGTCCCGGGGACAGGGGGTCTGGGTGAGCAGTTCTTC.

Here the CDR3 DNA reads TGTGCCAGCACAACTTTTACAGGAGCCGGGGAGCTGTTTTTT. Amino acids: CASTTFTGAGELFF. The gene calls are TRBV7-6 and TRBJ2-2; possible D gene TRBD1, 5 bases. V lost 7 bases to trimming and J lost 6 bases, with 15 bases between them. The length of the CDR3 is 14 residues. Germline V lookup: CDR1 SGHVS, CDR2 FNYEAQ.

The table lists this clonotype with a few counts. The chain carries TRBV27 and TRBJ2-3, with a weak D call TRBD2 (5 bases). This CDR3 has 13 residues. Germline V lookup: CDR1 MNHEY, CDR2 SMNVEV (reference sequence). V lost 6 bases, J lost 4 bases, and 11 bases lay in between. The CDR3 DNA reads as TGTGCCAGCAGACCCTCCGGGGCAGATACGCAGTATTTT. This gives the protein CASRPSGADTQYF.

This clonotype appeared many times. This chain links TRBV27 with TRBJ2-7, with 7 positions matching TRBD2. Per the germline V gene, CDR1 is MNHEY and CDR2 is SMNVEV (reference sequence). The CDR3 length is 15 residues. Trimming took 2 bases from V and 3 from J; bases not matched to a gene: 7. CDR3 amino acids: CASSLVSGSIYEQYF. The CDR3 bases are TGTGCCAGCAGTTTAGTTAGCGGGTCAATCTACGAGCAGTACTTC.

The chain carries TRBV9 and TRBJ2-7; TRBD1 aligns across 9 bases. In germline, CDR1 is SGDLS, CDR2 YYNGEE. V was clipped by 1 base and J by 5 bases; unmatched bases: 10. The CDR3 spans 16 residues. The CDR3 DNA reads TGTGCCAGCAGCGTAAAGGCCGGGACAGGGCCGGACGAGCAGTACTTC. As protein: CASSVKAGTGPDEQYF.

This clonotype came up many times. The chain uses TRBV20-1 and TRBJ2-1; a weak D match, TRBD2 (6 bases). The V end was cut by 3 bases, the J end by 0 bases, with 12 bases between. The CDR3 has 15 amino acids. Per the germline V gene, CDR1 is DFQATT and CDR2 is SNEGSKA (reference sequence). CDR3 sequence reads: CSASFRESSYNEQFF. CDR3 DNA sequence: TGCAGTGCTAGCTTTCGGGAGAGCTCCTACAATGAGCAGTTCTTC.

This clonotype has only a few counts. The J gene is TRBJ2-7, the V gene TRBV6-2 or TRBV6-3; D is possibly TRBD2 (5 bases). The CDR3 loop spans 11 amino acids. V was clipped by 7 bases and J by 2 bases, with 6 bases between them. Per germline, CDR1 MNHEY and CDR2 SVGEGT. The CDR3 protein is CASNSAYEQYF. In nucleotides, the CDR3 is TGTGCCAGCAATAGCGCCTACGAGCAGTACTTC.

This clonotype came up a few times. The rearrangement links TRBV10-3 to TRBJ2-3, with 8 bases matching TRBD1. The V gene's germline CDR1 is ENHRY and CDR2 SYGVKD. The CDR3 covers 17 residues. The trim removed 1 base at V and 2 bases at J, leaving 8 bases unmatched. CDR3 in DNA: TGTGCCATCAGTGAGTACCACCGGGACAGGCTCACAGATACGCAGTATTTT. Translated: CAISEYHRDRLTDTQYF.

CDR3 sequence (DNA): TGCAGTGCTAGTGGTTCGGCCGGTTGGGAGACCCAGTACTTC. Its translation is CSASGSAGWETQYF. The rearrangement joins TRBV20-1 to TRBJ2-5; D unclear. V was cut by 3 bases and J by 5 bases, with 16 bases left in between. Germline V gene sequence: CDR1 DFQATT, CDR2 SNEGSKA (reference sequence). This CDR3 has 14 residues.

This clonotype was seen ten or more times. The chain recombines TRBV9 with TRBJ2-5; TRBD1 matches at 7 bases. Losses at the gene ends were 3 bases for V and 7 bases for J; bases not matched to a gene: 9. CDR3 length: 14 residues. Looked up from germline, CDR1 is SGDLS and CDR2 is YYNGEE. The CDR3 region has the DNA TGTGCCAGCAGCGGGGGACAGCACGGGTGGACCCAGTACTTC. Amino acids: CASSGGQHGWTQYF.

Many counts were recorded for this clonotype. This chain links TRBV20-1 with TRBJ2-7, with TRBD1 matching 9 bases. Germline CDR1 DFQATT, CDR2 SNEGSKA (reference sequence). V was clipped by 6 bases and J by 3 bases; unmatched bases: 6. CDR3 length: 13 amino acids. The CDR3 loop reads CSAKGTGFYEQYF. In DNA, the CDR3 is TGCAGTGCAAAAGGGACAGGGTTCTACGAGCAGTACTTC.

This clonotype has more than one count but fewer than ten. The chain joins TRBV29-1 to TRBJ1-2; the D gene is possibly TRBD1 (6 bases). The CDR3 contains 14 residues. CDR1 SQVTM and CDR2 ANQGSEA come from the germline V gene. Trimming shortened V by 8 bases and J by 4 bases, and 20 bases separated the two germline ends. CDR3 sequence: CSSEEVQGSYGYTF. CDR3 in DNA: TGCAGCTCTGAGGAGGTGCAGGGGAGCTATGGCTACACCTTC.

This clonotype showed up just a few times. The chain couples TRBV11-2 to TRBJ2-4, with D perhaps matching TRBD2 (6 bases). The CDR3 has 12 amino acids. Trimming took off 5 bases at V and 9 bases at J, with 11 bases between the two ends. Germline CDR1 SGHAT, CDR2 FQNNGV. For the CDR3, the DNA is TGTGCCAGCAGCGGGTTCGGGGGCATTCAGTACTTC. Translated: CASSGFGGIQYF.

The sample holds a few counts of this clonotype. The chain joins TRBV30 to TRBJ1-5, with TRBD1 as a possible D gene (5 bases). Germline CDR1 GTSNPN, CDR2 SVGIG (reference sequence). V lost 5 bases and J 7 bases, leaving 15 bases between the germline ends. This CDR3 comprises 13 residues. Here the CDR3 reads CAWATGDHQPQHF. The CDR3 bases are TGTGCCTGGGCAACGGGGGATCACCAGCCCCAGCATTTT.

As regards this clonotype: This sequence may be a read error, since a much larger clone differs from it by one base. The chain is built from TRBV30 and TRBJ1-2; D unresolved. Deletions cut 2 bases from V and 8 bases from J, with 21 bases between. The CDR3 loop spans 15 amino acids. CDR1 is GTSNPN and CDR2 is SVGIG in the germline V gene (reference sequence). This CDR3 is CAWSYRERPLGGYTF. In DNA, the CDR3 is TGTGCCTGGAGTTATCGGGAAAGGCCGTTGGGGGGCTACACCTTC.

The CDR3 is CASSDSGHNNSPLHF. The CDR3 region has the DNA TGTGCCAGCAGTGATTCTGGCCACAATAATTCACCCCTCCACTTT. This chain connects TRBV2 to TRBJ1-6; D gene ambiguous. Germline V gene lookup returns CDR1 SNHLY and CDR2 FYNNEI. The CDR3 spans 15 residues. V dropped 3 bases and J dropped 5 bases, with 11 bases sitting between them.